This TCR beta chain was profiled in a study of vaccination and CD4 T cells after COVID-19. Study overall: As control conditions, cultures were given either a CEFX pool serving as positive control, an HIV-1 Nef pool, or no peptide at all.

Note on this clonotype: No antigen is known for it.

As to treatment: roughly 11-day PBMC culture with coronavirus spike peptide pools or control peptides (ViraFEST assay). With the Oncomine TCR Beta short-read assay, DNA from cultured CD4+ T cells was sequenced. TCRdb recomputed calls from the PCR reads with MiXCR, one row per CDR3 protein. The sample carries about 13,000 distinct CDR3 sequences, 30% to 35% recorded once. This sequence was found in a human donor who had recovered from COVID-19. Material: CD4+ T cells from blood, cultured in vitro.

The CDR3 sequence: CASSSGYGLWAEQYF. In nucleotides, the CDR3 is TGTGCCAGCAGCTCAGGATATGGACTATGGGCCGAGCAGTACTTC. This chain uses TRBV7-8 with TRBJ2-7, with a possible D match to TRBD2 (6 bases). This CDR3 is built from 15 residues. Trimming left V 4 bases short and J 6 bases short, with 19 bases between. The germline V gene has CDR1 SGHVS and CDR2 FQNEAQ.